These 7 T cell receptor beta chains share one sample of origin, sequenced in a study of T-cell reconstitution after alpha-beta-depleted transplantation in children. The authors prepared the TCRbeta library with unique molecular identifiers. TCRdb itself ran the PCR reads through MiXCR, one entry per CDR3 protein. This sample has about 500,000 distinct CDR3 sequences, with about 31% found just once. The sample consisted of PBMCs from the stem cell graft donor, taken from the stem cell graft. These receptors originate from a human donor who donated a stem cell graft to a child with aplastic anemia.

The rearrangement links TRBV9 to TRBJ2-1; TRBD1 is a possible D gene (5 bases). Trimming left V 0 bases short and J 3 bases short, with 7 bases between. CDR3 size: 14 residues. Looked up from germline, CDR1 is SGDLS and CDR2 is YYNGEE. The CDR3, as DNA: TGTGCCAGCAGCGTAGGCAGGGTCTACAATGAGCAGTTCTTC. Translation gives CASSVGRVYNEQFF.

V gene TRBV6-1 combines with J gene TRBJ2-2; TRBD2 matches at 9 bases. There are 14 residues in the CDR3. After removal of 7 bases from V and 7 bases from J, the junction contained 7 bases not matched to a gene. Per the germline V gene, CDR1 is MNHNS and CDR2 is SASEGT. The CDR3 loop reads CASTLAGVIGELFF. The CDR3 DNA sequence: TGTGCCAGCACCTTAGCGGGAGTAATCGGGGAGCTGTTTTTT.

This clonotype was counted a few times. The gene calls are TRBV20-1 and TRBJ2-3, with TRBD2 as a possible D gene (6 bases). Germline CDR1 is DFQATT and CDR2 is SNEGSKA (reference sequence). The CDR3 runs 13 residues. Trimming pared 5 bases from V and 8 bases from J, leaving 17 bases between. This CDR3 reads CSAPRVGGGTQYF. The CDR3 region has the DNA TGCAGTGCTCCCCGGGTGGGGGGAGGTACGCAGTATTTT.

The J gene is TRBJ1-2, the V gene TRBV12-3 or TRBV12-4; D unresolved. This CDR3 spans 12 amino acids. The V gene lost 7 bases and the J gene lost 4 bases, with 10 bases spanning the gap. In DNA, the CDR3 is TGTGCCAGCACCACCGGAACCTATGGCTACACCTTC. As protein: CASTTGTYGYTF.

V usage is TRBV5-6 and J usage is TRBJ1-2, with D perhaps matching TRBD1 (5 bases). Between the trimmed V and J ends, which lost 4 bases and 5 bases, there was a span of 18 bases. This CDR3 spans 15 amino acids. Germline lookup yields CDR1 SGHDT and CDR2 YYEEEE. CDR3: CASSGAGGTGYGYTF. The CDR3 DNA is TGTGCCAGCAGCGGTGCTGGCGGGACGGGGTATGGCTACACCTTC.

The V and J genes are TRBV16 and TRBJ1-4; perhaps TRBD1 as D (6 bases). V was shortened by 4 bases and J by 2 bases, with 20 bases between the two germline ends. The CDR3 runs to 18 residues. CDR1 and CDR2 (germline): KGHSY, FQNENV. DNA of the CDR3: TGTGCCAGCAGCCGCGAGCACAGGGCGGACTGGACTAATGAAAAACTGTTTTTT. Amino acid sequence: CASSREHRADWTNEKLFF.

The chain has TRBV24-1 and TRBJ2-7; 8 nucleotides match TRBD1. J was trimmed by 0 bases and V by 10 bases; bases with no gene match: 4. This CDR3 is built from 13 residues. Germline values: CDR1 KGHDR, CDR2 SFDVKD. The DNA of the CDR3 is TGTGCCACTCGACAGGGGAACTCCTACGAGCAGTACTTC. Translated, it gives CATRQGNSYEQYF.